These 27 T cell receptor beta chains were sequenced from one sample in a study of identical twins. Each CDR3 protein gets one entry after TCRdb re-called the 5' RACE reads with MiXCR. The sample consists of about 480,000 distinct CDR3 sequences, 12% to 15% of them appearing once. These data were also reused for a study on yellow fever vaccine responses in identical twins.

The specimen was CD4+ T cells sorted from blood. The receptors stem from a woman younger than 30 in good health.

In this sample, this clonotype turned up a few times. V usage is TRBV5-1 and J usage is TRBJ1-4; TRBD1 matches at 9 bases. The germline V gene has CDR1 SGHRS and CDR2 YFSETQ. V trimming: 4 bases; J trimming: 11 bases; junction bases outside the gene matches: 12. This CDR3 is 15 amino acids long. CDR3 DNA sequence: TGCGCCAGCAGCATCGGACAGGGGCGGTTGGGGAAACTGTTTTTT. It specifies CASSIGQGRLGKLFF.

Many counts were recorded for this clonotype. This chain joins TRBV12-3 or TRBV12-4 and TRBJ2-1; 7 bases align to TRBD1. Trimming cost V 6 bases and J 0 bases; bases outside gene matches: 8. The CDR3 loop spans 16 amino acids. CDR3 sequence reads: CASRGPTGSSYNEQFF. Written as DNA, the CDR3 is TGTGCCAGCAGAGGGCCGACAGGGTCCTCCTACAATGAGCAGTTCTTC.

The chain joins TRBV21-1 to TRBJ2-5. TRBV21-1 constitutes a pseudogene. The CDR3 sequence is 12 residues long. The CDR3 bases are TGTGCCAGCAGCAGATCAGTGGAGACCCAGTACTTC. Residues: CASSRSVETQYF.

This clonotype was seen at least ten times. V gene TRBV12-3 or TRBV12-4 combines with J gene TRBJ2-5, with D maybe TRBD2 (5 bases). The CDR3 is 14 residues long. V was trimmed by 0 bases and J by 9 bases, leaving 14 bases between them. CDR3 DNA: TGTGCCAGCAGTTTAGCGGCCCGGGGTGGGGCCCAGTACTTC. Protein: CASSLAARGGAQYF.

This clonotype showed up just a few times. The chain links TRBV27 to TRBJ1-1; D call uncertain. CDR3 length: 14 residues. Germline V gene lookup returns CDR1 MNHEY and CDR2 SMNVEV (reference sequence). V was shortened by 5 bases and J by 1 base, with 11 bases between the two germline ends. The chain's CDR3 is CASSPRVSNTEAFF. As DNA, the CDR3 is TGTGCCAGCAGTCCCCGGGTTTCGAACACTGAAGCTTTCTTT.

The chain uses TRBV12-3 or TRBV12-4 and TRBJ2-7, with D perhaps matching TRBD2 (5 bases). Trimming pared 8 bases from V and 6 bases from J, leaving 14 bases between. The CDR3 covers 12 residues. The CDR3 spells CASAGGYFEQYF. The CDR3 nucleotides are TGTGCCAGCGCTGGAGGATATTTCGAGCAGTACTTC.

This clonotype was seen only a few times. This chain connects TRBV15 to TRBJ2-2, with 7 bases that match TRBD2. There are 14 residues in the CDR3. Germline V gene data show CDR1 as LNHNV and CDR2 as YYDKDF (reference sequence). J lost 5 bases, V lost 1 base, and 1 base had no gene match. The CDR3 here is CATSRAGGTGELFF. In nucleotides, the CDR3 is TGTGCCACCAGCAGAGCGGGGGGAACCGGGGAGCTGTTTTTT.

CDR3 sequence reads: CASSPLGLARGGTDTQYF. As DNA, the CDR3 is TGTGCCAGCAGTCCCTTGGGACTAGCGAGAGGAGGCACAGATACGCAGTATTTT. The chain carries TRBV28 and TRBJ2-3, with TRBD2 identical over 10 bases. Unmatched junction bases numbered 12, after V lost 5 bases and J lost 1 base. This CDR3 is built from 18 residues. Germline-derived CDR1 and CDR2 are MDHEN and SYDVKM.

This clonotype was detected a few times. This chain connects TRBV4-1 to TRBJ1-1; 11 bases match TRBD1. The trim removed 4 bases at V and 4 bases at J, leaving 5 bases unmatched. The germline CDR1 and CDR2 sequences are MGHRA and YSYEKL. This CDR3 spans 15 amino acids. The DNA of the CDR3 is TGCGCCAGCAGCCCAGGACAGGGGGCGACCACTGAAGCTTTCTTT. It specifies CASSPGQGATTEAFF.

The table lists this clonotype with a few counts. V and J are TRBV28 and TRBJ2-3; TRBD2 aligns across 12 bases. Trimming cost V 2 bases and J 10 bases; bases outside gene matches: 10. The CDR3 spans 16 residues. The germline V gene has CDR1 MDHEN and CDR2 SYDVKM. The CDR3 protein is CASSLGSSGGARAQYF. CDR3 coding DNA: TGTGCCAGCAGTTTAGGTTCTAGCGGGGGGGCGAGGGCGCAGTATTTT.

This rearrangement joins TRBV18 to TRBJ2-3, with D unclear. Trimming stripped 1 base from V and 4 bases from J, with 21 bases between. Germline V gene data show CDR1 as KGHSH and CDR2 as LQKENI. The CDR3 extends over 18 amino acids. CDR3 sequence (DNA): TGTGCCAGCTCACCACTCGAAGGGCTAGTCATGATAGCAGATACGCAGTATTTT. This codes for CASSPLEGLVMIADTQYF.

The chain links TRBV11-2 to TRBJ2-6; 9 bases are a match to TRBD2. CDR3 length: 18 amino acids. The germline gives CDR1 SGHAT, CDR2 FQNNGV. After removal of 0 bases from V and 0 bases from J, the junction contained 3 bases not matched to a gene. CDR3 region: CASSLDLAGSSGANVLTF. The CDR3, as DNA: TGTGCCAGCAGCTTAGATCTAGCGGGGTCCTCTGGGGCCAACGTCCTGACTTTC.

The chain employs TRBV4-1 and TRBJ1-6; D gene uncertain. CDR3 length: 16 amino acids. Trimming removed 0 bases from V and 7 bases from J, with 13 bases in between. The germline V gene has CDR1 MGHRA and CDR2 YSYEKL. The CDR3, as DNA: TGCGCCAGCAGCCAAGATCAGGCAACTTGGAATTCACCCCTCCACTTT. It encodes CASSQDQATWNSPLHF.

A word on this clonotype: One junction end disagrees with the germline gene, perhaps due to a read error. The CDR3 loop is CASTEEASGYTGELFF. The CDR3 DNA is TGTGCCAGCACTGAAGAGGCTAGCGGATACACCGGGGAGCTGTTTTTT. V and J are TRBV2 and TRBJ2-2; 7 positions match TRBD2. Germline V lookup: CDR1 SNHLY, CDR2 FYNNEI. This CDR3 has 16 amino acids.

The chain carries TRBV20-1 and TRBJ2-7, with 12 bases fitting TRBD2. The germline V gene encodes CDR1 DFQATT and CDR2 SNEGSKA (reference sequence). The CDR3 runs to 16 residues. After removal of 2 bases from V and 0 bases from J, the junction contained 5 bases not matched to a gene. The CDR3 region has the DNA TGCAGTGCTAGACCGCAGACTAGCGGGGGCTCCTACGAGCAGTACTTC. As protein: CSARPQTSGGSYEQYF.

This clonotype was seen many times. V is TRBV7-6 and J is TRBJ2-1, with D perhaps matching TRBD2 (5 bases). The CDR3 has 13 residues. Germline V gene data show CDR1 as SGHVS and CDR2 as FNYEAQ. With 2 bases removed from V and 9 bases from J, the gap between germline ends came to 11 bases. CDR3 bases: TGTGCCAGCAGCTTAAAGGGAGTGGGTGAGCAGTTCTTC. Protein: CASSLKGVGEQFF.

Many counts were recorded for this clonotype. The chain links TRBV20-1 to TRBJ1-2; D not certain. Germline assignment: CDR1 DFQATT and CDR2 SNEGSKA (reference sequence). V dropped 6 bases and J dropped 0 bases, with 11 bases sitting between them. This CDR3 has 13 amino acids. Here the CDR3 reads CSAVGNSNYGYTF. The CDR3 nucleotides read TGCAGTGCCGTGGGAAACTCTAACTATGGCTACACCTTC.

This clonotype was detected a few times. The gene calls are TRBV5-6 and TRBJ2-7; 8 positions match TRBD1. The V gene's germline CDR1 is SGHDT and CDR2 YYEEEE. J gave up 5 bases and V 4 bases, and 14 bases lay outside the gene matches. There are 16 residues in the CDR3. As DNA, the CDR3 is TGTGCCAGCAGCGTGACCGCAGGGGGCTTATCCCACGAGCAGTACTTC. Protein: CASSVTAGGLSHEQYF. Together with reference TRBV5-6 and TRBJ2-7, the CDR3 gives the full variable domain: DAGVTQSPTHLIKTRGQQVTLRCSPKSGHDTVSWYQQALGQGPQFIFQYYEEEERQRGNFPDRFSGHQFPNYSSELNVNALLLGDSALYLCASSVTAGGLSHEQYFGPGTRLTVT.

This clonotype was seen at least ten times. The V and J genes are TRBV12-3 or TRBV12-4 and TRBJ2-2; no definite D call. CDR3 length: 13 residues. The V and J ends lost 2 bases and 6 bases respectively, with 7 bases between them. The CDR3 region is CASSLKVAGELFF. The DNA for the CDR3 is TGTGCCAGCAGTTTAAAGGTAGCCGGGGAGCTGTTTTTT.

This clonotype appeared a few times. This rearrangement joins TRBV12-3 or TRBV12-4 to TRBJ1-4; 9 nucleotides match TRBD1. V lost 6 bases, J lost 1 base, and 3 bases stayed unmatched. CDR3 size: 15 residues. CDR3 region: CASSRQGVTNEKLFF. In DNA, the CDR3 is TGTGCCAGCAGCCGACAGGGGGTAACTAATGAAAAACTGTTTTTT.

This chain joins TRBV5-1 and TRBJ1-4; tentative D call: TRBD1 (5 bases). Trimming took off 7 bases at V and 7 bases at J, with 20 bases between the two ends. The CDR3 extends over 15 amino acids. Per the germline V gene, CDR1 is SGHRS and CDR2 is YFSETQ. The CDR3 bases are TGCGCCAGCCACCCCGCGTGGGGCGAAGGTGAAAAACTGTTTTTT. This encodes CASHPAWGEGEKLFF.

This clonotype was seen only a few times. The chain recombines TRBV20-1 with TRBJ2-7; 8 nucleotides agree with TRBD2. Germline-derived CDR1 and CDR2 are DFQATT and SNEGSKA (reference sequence). V lost 0 bases to trimming and J lost 5 bases; unmatched junction nucleotides: 12. This CDR3 spans 16 amino acids. The CDR3 coding sequence is TGCAGTGCTAGAGACCGGAGTGGCGGGAGGTCAAACGAGCAGTACTTC. Its protein product is CSARDRSGGRSNEQYF.

The CDR3 DNA follows: TGTGCCAGCAGTTTGCTAGCGGGAGCAGAGACCCAGTACTTC. It codes for CASSLLAGAETQYF. This rearrangement joins TRBV27 to TRBJ2-5, with TRBD2 identical over 10 bases. The CDR3 sequence is 14 residues long. The V gene end was trimmed by 3 bases and the J gene end by 4 bases; junction bases not matched to a gene: 2. The germline V gene encodes CDR1 MNHEY and CDR2 SMNVEV (reference sequence).

CDR3 bases: TGCGCCAGCAGCCAAGATCGGGCTAGCGGGAAGATCCAAGAGACCCAGTACTTC. Translating it yields CASSQDRASGKIQETQYF. The chain employs TRBV4-3 and TRBJ2-5; the match to TRBD2 covers 9 bases. V was clipped by 0 bases and J by 1 base; unmatched bases: 9. This CDR3 spans 18 amino acids. Germline V gives CDR1 LGHNA, CDR2 YSLEER.

This clonotype was found many times. Its ends do not fully match the called genes, so a read error is possible. CDR3 in amino acids: CASSLTGSSYEQYF. Here the CDR3 DNA reads TGTGCCAGCAGCTTAACAGGCAGCTCCTACGAGCAGTACTTC. The rearrangement uses TRBV5-1 and TRBJ2-7; TRBD1 might be the D (5 bases). The CDR3 spans 14 residues. Germline CDR1 is SGHRS and CDR2 is YFSETQ. Together with reference TRBV5-1 and TRBJ2-7, the CDR3 gives the full variable domain: KAGVTQTPRYLIKTRGQQVTLSCSPISGHRSVSWYQQTPGQGLQFLFEYFSETQRNKGNFPGRFSGRQFSNSRSEMNVSTLELGDSALYLCASSLTGSSYEQYFGPGTRLTVT.

The chain employs TRBV27 and TRBJ2-7; 15 nucleotides match TRBD2. V shed 6 bases, J shed 4 bases, and the junction held 1 base outside the gene matches. The CDR3 length is 14 residues. Germline values: CDR1 MNHEY, CDR2 SMNVEV (reference sequence). CDR3 amino acids: CASRGLAGGYEQYF. The DNA for the CDR3 is TGTGCCAGCAGGGGACTAGCGGGGGGATACGAGCAGTACTTC.

This clonotype was counted a few times. The chain couples TRBV6-5 to TRBJ2-7; 7 nucleotides align to TRBD2. V shed 0 bases, J shed 7 bases, and the junction held 6 bases outside the gene matches. The germline V gene has CDR1 MNHEY and CDR2 SVGAGI. This CDR3 region has 14 residues. CDR3 coding DNA: TGTGCCAGCAGTTACTCTTCGGGAGGTGGTGAGCAGTACTTC. Translating gives CASSYSSGGGEQYF.